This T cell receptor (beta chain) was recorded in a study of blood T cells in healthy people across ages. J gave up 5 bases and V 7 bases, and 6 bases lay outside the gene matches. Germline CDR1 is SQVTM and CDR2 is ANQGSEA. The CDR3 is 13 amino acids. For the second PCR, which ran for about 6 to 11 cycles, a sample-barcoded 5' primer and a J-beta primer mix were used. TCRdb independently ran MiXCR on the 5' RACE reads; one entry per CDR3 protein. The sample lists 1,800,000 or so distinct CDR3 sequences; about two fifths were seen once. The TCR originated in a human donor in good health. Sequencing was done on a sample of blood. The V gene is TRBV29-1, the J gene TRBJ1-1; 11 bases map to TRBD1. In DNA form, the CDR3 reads TGCAGCGCCGAAGGGACAGGGGGGACTGAAGCTTTCTTT. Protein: CSAEGTGGTEAFF.